This entry lists 14 T cell receptor beta chains sequenced from one sample in a study of T cell responses to AZD1222 COVID-19 vaccine. TCRdb's table, derived via immunoSEQ multiplex PCR, lists solely in-frame clones and lacks some. The sample includes 200,000 or so clones, 80% to 95% of them seen just once. Specimen: peripheral blood, collected 28 days after the second AZD1222 dose. The receptor set was obtained from an adult who received the AZD1222 COVID-19 vaccine.

The chain carries TRBV18 and TRBJ1-5, with 7 positions matching TRBD1. The ends lost 5 bases at V and 5 bases at J; junction bases unmatched: 9. This CDR3 comprises 15 residues. CDR1 and CDR2 from the germline V gene are KGHSH and LQKENI. This CDR3 reads CASSALEGAHQPQHF. The CDR3 DNA is TGTGCCAGCTCAGCCTTAGAGGGGGCCCATCAGCCCCAGCATTTT.

The rearrangement uses TRBV7-9 and TRBJ1-5; the D is unclear. The germline CDR1 and CDR2 sequences are SEHNR and FQNEAQ (reference sequence). V was pared by 1 base and J by 2 bases, with 6 bases between. The CDR3 covers 14 residues. The CDR3 here is CASSLGRGNQPQHF. The CDR3 DNA follows: TGTGCCAGCAGCTTAGGGCGGGGCAATCAGCCCCAGCATTTT.

This clone was counted once. V is TRBV3-1 (or the pseudogene TRBV3-2) and J is TRBJ1-2, with D uncertain. The CDR3 is 13 residues long. With 4 bases removed from V and 8 bases from J, the gap between germline ends came to 14 bases. CDR1 and CDR2 (germline): LGHDT, YNNKEL (reference sequence). The CDR3 region has the DNA TGTGCCAGCAGCCCCAGCCACGTTCCCGGCTACACCTTC. Translated: CASSPSHVPGYTF.

The genes are TRBV6-2 or TRBV6-3 and TRBJ1-5; the D gene is possibly TRBD1 (6 bases). The CDR3 has 15 amino acids. CDR1 is MNHEY, CDR2 SVGEGT, per germline. Trimming removed 5 bases from V and 0 bases from J, with 11 bases in between. The CDR3 DNA follows: TGTGCCAGCAGTCAGGGGAGGAATAGCAATCAGCCCCAGCATTTT. Amino acid sequence: CASSQGRNSNQPQHF.

The chain has TRBV5-1 and TRBJ1-4, with D perhaps TRBD1 (5 bases). The CDR3 spans 14 residues. Germline CDR1 reads SGHRS; CDR2 reads YFSETQ. The ends were cut back, 4 bases at V and 2 bases at J, with 9 bases in the middle. For the CDR3, the DNA is TGCGCCAGCAGCCCGGAGGGGACTAATGAAAAACTGTTTTTT. Translated: CASSPEGTNEKLFF.

This CDR3 reads CASSLRQGLSGGYTF. The CDR3 bases are TGCGCCAGCAGCTTGCGACAGGGTCTGAGCGGTGGCTACACCTTC. The chain employs TRBV5-1 and TRBJ1-2; 7 nucleotides line up with TRBD1. From germline, CDR1 is SGHRS and CDR2 YFSETQ. V lost 1 base, J lost 7 bases, and 10 bases stayed unmatched. This CDR3 is built from 15 residues.

This sequence joins TRBV24-1 and TRBJ2-1; maybe TRBD2 (6 bases). Germline CDR1 reads KGHDR; CDR2 reads SFDVKD. The length of the CDR3 is 13 residues. Deletions cut 1 base from V and 8 bases from J, with 8 bases between. Here the CDR3 DNA reads TGTGCCACCAGTGATTTCTCGGGAGATGAGCAGTTCTTC. Translated: CATSDFSGDEQFF.

This clone was seen only a few times. The J gene is TRBJ1-4, the V gene TRBV3-1 (or the pseudogene TRBV3-2), with TRBD1 matching over 11 bases. The junction had 7 bases not matched to a gene; V was cut back by 6 bases and J by 7 bases. This CDR3 region has 15 residues. The germline V gene encodes CDR1 LGHDT and CDR2 YNNKEL (reference sequence). CDR3 region: CASSLGTGGGEKLFF. The CDR3 DNA sequence: TGTGCCAGCAGTCTCGGGACAGGGGGGGGTGAAAAACTGTTTTTT.

The chain joins TRBV9 to TRBJ1-3; D unclear. Trimming cost V 3 bases and J 0 bases, with 13 bases left between them. CDR1 is SGDLS, CDR2 YYNGEE, per germline. This CDR3 has 16 residues. This chain's CDR3 is CASSERVPTSGNTIYF. The CDR3 DNA is TGTGCCAGCAGCGAGCGGGTCCCGACCTCTGGAAACACCATATATTTT.

The rearrangement joins TRBV30 to TRBJ2-1; D gene unclear. This CDR3 comprises 14 residues. Trimming pared 5 bases from V and 0 bases from J, leaving 11 bases between. In germline, CDR1 is GTSNPN, CDR2 SVGIG (reference sequence). The CDR3 sequence: CAWGQSSSYNEQFF. The CDR3 DNA sequence: TGTGCCTGGGGCCAGTCTTCCTCCTACAATGAGCAGTTCTTC.

This chain connects TRBV6-5 to TRBJ2-1, with 7 bases identical to TRBD2. Unmatched junction bases numbered 9, after V lost 2 bases and J lost 8 bases. Germline loops: CDR1 MNHEY, CDR2 SVGAGI. CDR3 size: 15 residues. The CDR3 DNA reads TGTGCCAGCAGTTACCCCCAGGGAGGGGTCTATGAGCAGTTCTTC. This gives the protein CASSYPQGGVYEQFF.

The J gene is TRBJ1-2, the V gene TRBV9, with D possibly matching TRBD1 (5 bases). Germline V lookup: CDR1 SGDLS, CDR2 YYNGEE. V lost 5 bases, J lost 3 bases, and 11 bases lay in between. This CDR3 has 13 residues. CDR3 coding DNA: TGTGCCAGCAGTGCACAGGCATACTATGGCTACACCTTC. It codes for CASSAQAYYGYTF.

This clone has only a few counts. The V and J genes are TRBV19 and TRBJ1-3; 9 positions match TRBD1. After removal of 5 bases from V and 8 bases from J, the junction contained 10 bases not matched to a gene. Germline V gene sequence: CDR1 LNHDA, CDR2 SQIVND (reference sequence). The CDR3 spans 15 residues. The CDR3 is CASSARDRARHTIYF. The CDR3 coding sequence is TGTGCCAGTAGTGCCCGGGACAGGGCTCGGCACACCATATATTTT.

The chain links TRBV12-3 or TRBV12-4 to TRBJ2-1; the D gene is possibly TRBD1 (6 bases). V was cut by 3 bases and J by 9 bases, with 12 bases left in between. This CDR3 has 13 residues. The CDR3 loop is CASSFNRDVEQFF. CDR3 DNA: TGTGCCAGCAGTTTTAACAGGGACGTTGAGCAGTTCTTC.